Below, 5 T cell receptor beta chains from the same sample are listed, as sequenced in a study of breast tumors, draining lymph nodes, adjacent tissues. TCRdb fed the multiplex PCR reads into MiXCR, producing one record per CDR3 protein. The sample includes 100,000 to 150,000 distinct CDR3 sequences, just under 20% seen only once; the top ten take roughly 3.6%. Breast cancer patients provided tissue from their axillary draining lymph nodes. The sequencing sample was made of axillary lymph node tissue. The receptor set was obtained from a female donor with breast cancer. Some clones in this sample may be carry-over from other donors' samples.

This clonotype was counted at least ten times. This chain links TRBV28 with TRBJ1-2, with unresolved D. CDR1 is MDHEN and CDR2 is SYDVKM in the germline V gene. V dropped 3 bases and J dropped 1 base, with 9 bases sitting between them. CDR3 size: 14 residues. CDR3 sequence reads: CASSFGGNNYGYTF. In DNA form, the CDR3 reads TGTGCCAGCAGTTTCGGAGGGAATAACTATGGCTACACCTTC.

About this clonotype itself: One base away lies a much larger clone, so this may be a sequencing read error. The chain is built from TRBV15 and TRBJ1-5; possible D gene TRBD1, 5 bases. The CDR3 extends over 17 amino acids. The germline CDR1 and CDR2 sequences are LNHNV and YYDKDF (reference sequence). DNA of the CDR3: TGTGCCACCAGCAGAGATACGAGGGGCATCAGCAATCGGCCCCAGCATTTT. Protein product: CATSRDTRGISNRPQHF.

Concerning this clonotype: The germline gene is not matched at one end of the junction; a read error may be the cause. This sequence joins TRBV20-1 and TRBJ2-4, with 10 bases fitting TRBD2. This CDR3 has 15 amino acids. CDR1 and CDR2 from the germline V gene are DFQATT and SNEGSKA (reference sequence). The CDR3 region is CSAKASGRAINIQYF. Written as DNA, the CDR3 is TGCAGTGCTAAGGCCAGCGGGAGGGCCATAAACATTCAGTACTTC.

This clonotype was seen only a few times. The rearrangement uses TRBV18 and TRBJ2-1; TRBD1 aligns across 7 bases. V shed 1 base and J 7 bases; nucleotides not matched to a gene: 10. Germline values: CDR1 KGHSH, CDR2 LQKENI. The CDR3 spans 16 residues. The CDR3 loop is CASSPRSGGSGNEQFF. The CDR3 DNA follows: TGTGCCAGCTCACCACGGTCAGGGGGTTCAGGTAATGAGCAGTTCTTC.

The chain uses TRBV28 and TRBJ2-7, with D perhaps assigned TRBD1 or TRBD2 (5 bases each). CDR1 MDHEN and CDR2 SYDVKM come from the germline V gene. The CDR3 spans 15 residues. The V end lost 6 bases, the J end lost 3 bases, and 18 bases lay between the germline ends. DNA of the CDR3: TGTGCCAGCAGGGAAACCGGGACCGTGAGCTACGAGCAGTACTTC. It is translated as CASRETGTVSYEQYF.